This TCR beta chain came from a study of human T cells and chemical hapten exposure. About the research overall: TCR yields per sample varied mostly from small pooled library volume differences.

General study findings and limits: The study found that DPC sensitization did not change TCRs above 1 in 1000 frequency.

The time point here: patch test 1, 2 weeks after DPC sensitization. Treatment defined: therapeutic diphenylcyclopropenone sensitization with weekly scalp DPC. The library gave individual cDNA molecules unique molecular identifiers. MiXCR was run by TCRdb on the RACE reads, yielding one entry per CDR3 protein. The sample lists some 340,000 distinct CDR3 sequences, about 7% occurring once. On this clonotype itself: Antigen unknown.

Trimming at V came to 4 bases and at J to 3 bases, leaving 6 bases not matched to a gene. The CDR3 totals 15 residues. The TCR comes from a young woman with alopecia areata. Some clones in this sample may be carry-over from other donors' samples. The chain couples TRBV23-1 to TRBJ2-3, with 8 bases aligning to TRBD1. Being an ORF, TRBV23-1 has a function that is uncertain. The source material was whole blood, sampled in connection with sensitization to the hapten diphenylcyclopropenone (DPC). In DNA, the CDR3 is TGCGCCAGCAGTCCTTGGACAGGGAAGACAGATACGCAGTATTTT. Protein: CASSPWTGKTDTQYF.